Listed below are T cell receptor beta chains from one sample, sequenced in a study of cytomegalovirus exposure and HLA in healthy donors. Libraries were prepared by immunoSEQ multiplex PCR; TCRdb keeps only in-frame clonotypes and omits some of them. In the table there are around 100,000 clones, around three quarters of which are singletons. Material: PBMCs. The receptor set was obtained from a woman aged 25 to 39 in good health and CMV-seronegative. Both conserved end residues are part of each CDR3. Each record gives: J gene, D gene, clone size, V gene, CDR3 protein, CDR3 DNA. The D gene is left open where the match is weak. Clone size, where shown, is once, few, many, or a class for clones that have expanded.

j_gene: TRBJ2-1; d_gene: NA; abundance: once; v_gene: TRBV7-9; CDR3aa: CASSFSDSNGQFF; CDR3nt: TGTGCCAGCAGCTTCTCGGACAGCAACGGCCAGTTCTTC
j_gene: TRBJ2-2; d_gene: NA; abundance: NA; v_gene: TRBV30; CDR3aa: CAWGGLPSNTGELFF; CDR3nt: TGTGCCTGGGGGGGCCTACCTTCGAACACCGGGGAGCTGTTTTTT
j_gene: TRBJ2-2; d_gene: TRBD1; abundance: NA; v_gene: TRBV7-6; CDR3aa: CASSRDRGWLFF; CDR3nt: TGTGCCAGCAGCCGAGACAGGGGGTGGCTGTTTTTT
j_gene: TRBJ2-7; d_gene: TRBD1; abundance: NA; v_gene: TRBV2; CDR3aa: CASGRDRGNEQYF; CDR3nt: TGTGCCAGCGGGAGGGACAGGGGCAACGAGCAGTACTTC
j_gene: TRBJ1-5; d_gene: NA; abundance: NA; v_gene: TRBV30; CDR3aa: CAWSVWGSPNQPQHF; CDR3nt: TGTGCCTGGAGTGTTTGGGGCAGCCCCAATCAGCCCCAGCATTTT
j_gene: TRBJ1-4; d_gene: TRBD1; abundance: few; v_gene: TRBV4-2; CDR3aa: CASSYSTGQREKLFF; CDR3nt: TGTGCCAGCAGCTATTCGACAGGGCAGAGGGAAAAACTGTTTTTT
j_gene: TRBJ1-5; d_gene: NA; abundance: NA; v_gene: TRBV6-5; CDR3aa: CASSYTRTANQPQHF; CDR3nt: TGTGCCAGCAGTTACACCAGGACAGCTAATCAGCCCCAGCATTTT
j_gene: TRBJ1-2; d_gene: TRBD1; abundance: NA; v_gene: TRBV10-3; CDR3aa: CAISESTTGAGYTF; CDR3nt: TGTGCCATCAGTGAGTCCACGACAGGGGCCGGCTACACCTTC
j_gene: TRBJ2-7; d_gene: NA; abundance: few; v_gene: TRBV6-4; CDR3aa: CASSNRDNYEQYF; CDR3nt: TGTGCCAGCAGCAATCGGGACAACTACGAGCAGTACTTC
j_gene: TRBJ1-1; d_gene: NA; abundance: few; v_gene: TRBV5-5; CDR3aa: CASWRSGALGNTEAFF; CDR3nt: TGTGCCAGCTGGCGAAGTGGGGCGTTAGGGAACACTGAAGCTTTCTTT
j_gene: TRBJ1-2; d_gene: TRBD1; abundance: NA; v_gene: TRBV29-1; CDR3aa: CSVVRTLRADRGRFVYGYTF; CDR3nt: TGCAGCGTTGTTCGCACTTTAAGAGCGGACAGGGGGCGTTTTGTCTATGGCTACACCTTC
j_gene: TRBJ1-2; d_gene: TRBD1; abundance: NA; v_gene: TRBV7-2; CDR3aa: CASSFKVRDSGVYNYGYTF; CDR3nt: TGTGCCAGCAGCTTCAAAGTCCGGGACAGTGGGGTCTATAACTATGGCTACACCTTC
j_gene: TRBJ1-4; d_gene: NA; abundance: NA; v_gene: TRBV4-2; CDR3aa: CASSLSRGSSNEKLFF; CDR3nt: TGTGCCAGCAGCCTATCTAGAGGGTCATCCAATGAAAAACTGTTTTTT
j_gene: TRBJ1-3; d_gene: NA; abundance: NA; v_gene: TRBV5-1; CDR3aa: CASSLVPAKLSGNTIYF; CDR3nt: TGCGCCAGCAGCTTGGTGCCTGCTAAGTTATCTGGAAACACCATATATTTT
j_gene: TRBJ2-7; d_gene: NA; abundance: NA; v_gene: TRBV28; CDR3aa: CASSLLGQSYEQYF; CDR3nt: TGTGCCAGCAGTCTCTTAGGACAGTCCTACGAGCAGTACTTC
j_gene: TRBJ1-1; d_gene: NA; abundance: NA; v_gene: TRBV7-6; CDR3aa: CASSFNDRSSTEAFF; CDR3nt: TGTGCCAGCAGTTTTAATGACAGGTCGAGCACTGAAGCTTTCTTT
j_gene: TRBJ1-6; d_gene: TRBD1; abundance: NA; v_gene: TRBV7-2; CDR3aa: CASNWDRAYNSPLHF; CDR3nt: TGTGCCAGCAACTGGGACAGAGCCTATAATTCACCCCTCCACTTT
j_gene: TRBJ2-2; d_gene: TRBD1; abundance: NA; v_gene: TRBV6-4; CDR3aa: CASSDGGQGSIGELFF; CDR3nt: TGTGCCAGCAGTGACGGAGGACAGGGCAGTATCGGGGAGCTGTTTTTT
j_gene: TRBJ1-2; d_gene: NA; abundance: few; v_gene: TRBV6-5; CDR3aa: CASSYSGRDGYTF; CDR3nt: TGTGCCAGCAGTTACTCAGGGAGGGATGGCTACACCTTC
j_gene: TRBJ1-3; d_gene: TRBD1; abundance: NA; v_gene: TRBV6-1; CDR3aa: CASSTDRGRGNTIYF; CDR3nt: TGTGCCAGCAGTACGGACAGGGGGCGCGGAAACACCATATATTTT
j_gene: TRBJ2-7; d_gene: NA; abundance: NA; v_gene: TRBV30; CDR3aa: CAWSGSTHEQYF; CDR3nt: TGTGCCTGGAGTGGGAGTACCCACGAGCAGTACTTC
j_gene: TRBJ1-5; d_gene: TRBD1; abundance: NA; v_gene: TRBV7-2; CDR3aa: CASSLLPGGTGDQPQHF; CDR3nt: TGTGCCAGCAGCTTACTTCCAGGCGGGACAGGGGATCAGCCCCAGCATTTT
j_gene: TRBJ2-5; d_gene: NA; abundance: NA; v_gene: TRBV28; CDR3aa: CASSLGGNQETQYF; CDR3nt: TGTGCCAGCAGTTTGGGAGGCAACCAAGAGACCCAGTACTTC
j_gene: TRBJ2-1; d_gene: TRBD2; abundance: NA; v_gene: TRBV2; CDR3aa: CASSNGGLAGDHVNEQFF; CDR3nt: TGTGCCAGCAGTAATGGAGGACTAGCGGGGGATCATGTCAATGAGCAGTTCTTC
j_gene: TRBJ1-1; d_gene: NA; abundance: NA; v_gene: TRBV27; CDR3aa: CASSYRLNTEAFF; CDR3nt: TGTGCCAGCAGTTACAGACTGAACACTGAAGCTTTCTTT
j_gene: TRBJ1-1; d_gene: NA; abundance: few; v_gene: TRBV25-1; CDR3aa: CASRPPGDTEAFF; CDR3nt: TGTGCCAGCAGGCCACCAGGGGACACTGAAGCTTTCTTT
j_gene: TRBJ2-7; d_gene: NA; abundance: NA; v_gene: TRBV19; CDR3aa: CASSRTESSYEQYF; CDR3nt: TGTGCCAGTAGTCGGACAGAGAGCTCCTACGAGCAGTACTTC
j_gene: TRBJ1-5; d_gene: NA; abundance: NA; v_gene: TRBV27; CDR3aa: CASSLGSNQPQHF; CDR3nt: TGTGCCAGCAGTTTGGGCAGCAATCAGCCCCAGCATTTT
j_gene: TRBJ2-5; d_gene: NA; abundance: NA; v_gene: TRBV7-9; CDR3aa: CASSRVYQETQYF; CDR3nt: TGTGCCAGCAGCCGCGTTTACCAAGAGACCCAGTACTTC
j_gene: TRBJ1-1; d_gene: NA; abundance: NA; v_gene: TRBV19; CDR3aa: CASFGGTEAFF; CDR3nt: TGTGCCAGCTTCGGGGGGACTGAAGCTTTCTTT
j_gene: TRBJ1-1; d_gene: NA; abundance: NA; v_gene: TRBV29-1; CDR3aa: CSVVGAHEAFF; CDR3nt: TGCAGCGTTGTGGGGGCGCATGAAGCTTTCTTT
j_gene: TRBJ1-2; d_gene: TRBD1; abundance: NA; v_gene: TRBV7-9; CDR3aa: CASSLVGQVNYGYTF; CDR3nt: TGTGCCAGCAGCTTAGTGGGACAGGTGAACTATGGCTACACCTTC
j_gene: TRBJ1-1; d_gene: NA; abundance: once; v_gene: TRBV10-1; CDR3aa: CASSESRVGATEAFF; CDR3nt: TGCGCCAGCAGTGAGTCCCGGGTGGGGGCCACTGAAGCTTTCTTT
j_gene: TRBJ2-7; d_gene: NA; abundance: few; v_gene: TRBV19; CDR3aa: CASSEFPQGRYEQYF; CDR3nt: TGTGCCAGTAGTGAGTTCCCACAGGGCAGGTACGAGCAGTACTTC
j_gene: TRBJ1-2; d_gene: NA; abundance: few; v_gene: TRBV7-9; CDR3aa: CASSLDLSYGYTF; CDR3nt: TGTGCCAGCAGCTTAGATCTAAGCTATGGCTACACCTTC
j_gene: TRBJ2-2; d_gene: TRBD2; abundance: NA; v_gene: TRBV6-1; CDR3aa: CASSGPGTSGRASGELFF; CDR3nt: TGTGCCAGCAGTGGTCCCGGGACTAGCGGGAGGGCCTCCGGGGAGCTGTTTTTT
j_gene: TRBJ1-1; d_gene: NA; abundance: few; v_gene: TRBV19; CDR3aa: CASSIMGWRTEAFF; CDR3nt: TGTGCCAGTAGTATAATGGGGTGGAGGACTGAAGCTTTCTTT
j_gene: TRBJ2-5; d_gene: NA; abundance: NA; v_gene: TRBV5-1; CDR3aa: CASSRGASQETQYF; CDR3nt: TGCGCCAGCAGCCGGGGGGCAAGCCAAGAGACCCAGTACTTC
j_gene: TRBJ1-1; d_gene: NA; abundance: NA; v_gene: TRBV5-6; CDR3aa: CASSSATNTEAFF; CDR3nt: TGTGCCAGCAGCTCCGCAACTAACACTGAAGCTTTCTTT
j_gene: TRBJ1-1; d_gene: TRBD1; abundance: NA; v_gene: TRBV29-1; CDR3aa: CSAMTGMGTEAFF; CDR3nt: TGCAGCGCCATGACAGGGATGGGGACTGAAGCTTTCTTT
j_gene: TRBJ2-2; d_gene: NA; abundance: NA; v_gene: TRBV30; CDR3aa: CAWSTLARNTGELFF; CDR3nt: TGTGCCTGGAGTACTCTAGCTCGGAACACCGGGGAGCTGTTTTTT
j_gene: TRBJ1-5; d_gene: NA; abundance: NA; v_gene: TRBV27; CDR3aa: CASSTDMGGQPQHF; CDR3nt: TGTGCCAGCAGTACGGACATGGGGGGGCAGCCCCAGCATTTT
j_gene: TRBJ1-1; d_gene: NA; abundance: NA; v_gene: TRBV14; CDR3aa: CASSDTGRWNTEAFF; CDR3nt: TGTGCCAGCAGCGACACAGGGCGGTGGAACACTGAAGCTTTCTTT
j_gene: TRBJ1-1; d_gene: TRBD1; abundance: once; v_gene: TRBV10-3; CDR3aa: CAISEWTGGAMNTEAFF; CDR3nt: TGTGCCATCAGTGAGTGGACAGGGGGTGCCATGAACACTGAAGCTTTCTTT
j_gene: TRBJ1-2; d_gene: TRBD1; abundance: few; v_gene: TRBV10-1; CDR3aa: CASSGTRPRGLRYGYTF; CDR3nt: TGCGCCAGCAGTGGTACTCGACCCAGGGGGTTAAGGTATGGCTACACCTTC
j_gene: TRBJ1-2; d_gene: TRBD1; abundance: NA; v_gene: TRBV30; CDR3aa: CAWSPPRDSGGYTF; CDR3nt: TGTGCCTGGAGCCCACCCCGGGACAGCGGCGGCTACACCTTC
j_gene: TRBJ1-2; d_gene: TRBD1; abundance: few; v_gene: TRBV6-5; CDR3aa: CASSPGQGLNYGYTF; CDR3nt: TGTGCCAGCAGTCCCGGACAGGGACTTAACTATGGCTACACCTTC
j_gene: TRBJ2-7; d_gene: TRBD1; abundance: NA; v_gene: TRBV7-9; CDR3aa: CASSLLGTGSSYEQYF; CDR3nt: TGTGCCAGCAGCTTATTGGGGACAGGGAGTTCCTACGAGCAGTACTTC